These 14 T cell receptor beta chains were sequenced from one sample in a study of shared clonotypes between healthy human individuals. Profiled with immunoSEQ multiplex PCR; TCRdb holds only in-frame clones, not every one. Of roughly 500,000 clones listed, around 73% were seen once; the top ten hold 12%. The sample was PBMCs. All receptors derive from a woman aged 35 to 49 in good health. Some clones in this sample may be carry-over from other donors' samples.

The V and J genes are TRBV9 and TRBJ1-2; possibly TRBD1 for D (5 bases). The V gene's germline CDR1 is SGDLS and CDR2 YYNGEE. V was pared by 0 bases and J by 4 bases, with 22 bases between. The CDR3 contains 18 residues. The CDR3 region has the DNA TGTGCCAGCAGCGTAGCACCACTCAGGGCTGGATCGAGCTATGGCTACACCTTC. It codes for CASSVAPLRAGSSYGYTF.

V usage is TRBV15 and J usage is TRBJ2-1; possible D gene TRBD2, 5 bases. CDR3 length: 16 residues. Trimming left V 0 bases short and J 0 bases short, with 9 bases between. In germline, CDR1 is LNHNV, CDR2 YYDKDF (reference sequence). The CDR3 coding sequence is TGTGCCACCAGCAGAGATACGGGGAGCTCCTACAATGAGCAGTTCTTC. This codes for CATSRDTGSSYNEQFF. Supplemented by reference TRBV15 and TRBJ2-1, the full variable domain reads DAMVIQNPRYQVTQFGKPVTLSCSQTLNHNVMYWYQQKSSQAPKLLFHYYDKDFNNEADTPDNFQSRRPNTSFCFLDIRSPGLGDTAMYLCATSRDTGSSYNEQFFGPGTRLTVL.

As concerns this clone: A read error may be the cause here, since a much bigger clone is one base away. The chain is built from TRBV9 and TRBJ2-1; 9 nucleotides line up with TRBD2. The CDR3 has 15 amino acids. V trimming: 3 bases; J trimming: 0 bases; junction bases outside the gene matches: 1. Germline V lookup: CDR1 SGDLS, CDR2 YYNGEE. The chain's CDR3 is CASSDSGSSYNEQFF. CDR3 DNA: TGTGCCAGCAGCGATAGCGGGAGCTCCTACAATGAGCAGTTCTTC.

The chain employs TRBV5-1 and TRBJ2-3; 8 bases agree with TRBD1. The CDR3 has 16 residues. V gave up 0 bases and J gave up 0 bases; unmatched junction bases: 3. Germline CDR1 is SGHRS and CDR2 is YFSETQ. The CDR3 loop reads CASSLAGQASTDTQYF. The CDR3 DNA reads as TGCGCCAGCAGCTTGGCGGGACAGGCCAGCACAGATACGCAGTATTTT. Full variable domain (rest looked up from reference TRBV5-1 and TRBJ2-3): KAGVTQTPRYLIKTRGQQVTLSCSPISGHRSVSWYQQTPGQGLQFLFEYFSETQRNKGNFPGRFSGRQFSNSRSEMNVSTLELGDSALYLCASSLAGQASTDTQYFGPGTRLTVL.

This chain links TRBV9 with TRBJ1-2; D is possibly TRBD1 (6 bases). Germline CDR1 and CDR2: SGDLS and YYNGEE. V was shortened by 3 bases and J by 5 bases, with 11 bases between the two germline ends. The CDR3 consists of 13 residues. The CDR3 loop is CASSGGTKYGYTF. The DNA of the CDR3 is TGTGCCAGCAGCGGGGGGACAAAATATGGCTACACCTTC.

This clone was recorded a few times. The chain employs TRBV7-2 and TRBJ1-5; D is perhaps TRBD1 (6 bases). CDR3 length: 13 residues. Per germline, CDR1 SGHTA and CDR2 FQGNSA. Trimming cost V 5 bases and J 7 bases, with 12 bases left between them. For the CDR3, the DNA is TGTGCCAGCAGCGAGGGAGGGGGGCAGCCCCAGCATTTT. This encodes CASSEGGGQPQHF.

V and J are TRBV7-9 and TRBJ1-2; D unresolved. Trimming left V 3 bases short and J 5 bases short, with 13 bases between. Germline CDR1 and CDR2: SEHNR and FQNEAQ (reference sequence). The CDR3 has 14 amino acids. In nucleotides, the CDR3 is TGTGCCAGCAGCTTCGGGGAACGTGGTTATGGCTACACCTTC. Encoded protein: CASSFGERGYGYTF.

In its sample, this clone was seen a few times. This chain links TRBV15 with TRBJ2-1, with TRBD2 matching over 12 bases. J gave up 5 bases and V 1 base, and 6 bases lay outside the gene matches. Germline V gives CDR1 LNHNV, CDR2 YYDKDF (reference sequence). CDR3 length: 17 amino acids. The CDR3 DNA is TGTGCCACCAGCAGAGGAGGGACTAGCGGGTCGGACAATGAGCAGTTCTTC. This sequence encodes CATSRGGTSGSDNEQFF.

The chain carries TRBV10-3 and TRBJ1-5, with a tentative D call TRBD1 (6 bases). Trimming took off 0 bases at V and 4 bases at J, with 10 bases between the two ends. The CDR3 covers 15 residues. Per the germline V gene, CDR1 is ENHRY and CDR2 is SYGVKD. The CDR3: CAISESTDRNQPQHF. Here the CDR3 DNA reads TGTGCCATCAGTGAGTCAACAGACAGGAATCAGCCCCAGCATTTT.

CDR3 nucleotide sequence: TGTGCCAGCAGCTTAGAAGACAGGGATATCGATGAGCAGTTCTTC. Its protein product is CASSLEDRDIDEQFF. This rearrangement joins TRBV11-2 to TRBJ2-1, with 7 bases identical to TRBD1. Germline CDR1 reads SGHAT; CDR2 reads FQNNGV. Trimming cost V 0 bases and J 8 bases; bases outside gene matches: 7. This CDR3 has 15 amino acids.

The chain combines TRBV7-2 with TRBJ1-5; tentative D call: TRBD1 (5 bases). Germline-derived CDR1 and CDR2 are SGHTA and FQGNSA. V lost 2 bases and J 5 bases, leaving 13 bases between the germline ends. This CDR3 region has 15 residues. CDR3 nucleotide sequence: TGTGCCAGCAGCTTATCGGTAGGGGAGCATCAGCCCCAGCATTTT. Translation gives CASSLSVGEHQPQHF. The entire variable domain, with the rest obtained from reference TRBV7-2 and TRBJ1-5, is as follows: GAGVSQSPSNKVTEKGKDVELRCDPISGHTALYWYRQSLGQGLEFLIYFQGNSAPDKSGLPSDRFSAERTGGSVSTLTIQRTQQEDSAVYLCASSLSVGEHQPQHFGDGTRLSIL.

V is TRBV6-5 and J is TRBJ2-5; D is tentatively TRBD1 or TRBD2 (5 bases each). This CDR3 spans 15 amino acids. Between the trimmed V and J ends, which lost 6 bases and 4 bases, there was a span of 18 bases. Germline CDR1 is MNHEY and CDR2 is SVGAGI. CDR3 protein: CASSPTGTPRETQYF. CDR3 DNA sequence: TGTGCCAGCAGCCCTACCGGGACCCCTAGAGAGACCCAGTACTTC.

This chain uses TRBV18 with TRBJ2-3; 12 bases map to TRBD2. Germline CDR1 reads KGHSH; CDR2 reads LQKENI. The CDR3 totals 16 residues. Unmatched junction bases numbered 8, after V lost 2 bases and J lost 8 bases. The CDR3: CASSPTSGRLAGTQYF. CDR3 DNA: TGTGCCAGCTCACCAACTAGCGGGAGGCTGGCGGGTACGCAGTATTTT.

This clone was counted many times. The rearrangement joins TRBV7-2 to TRBJ2-7; D is unclear. The CDR3 spans 14 residues. V lost 5 bases and J 2 bases, leaving 13 bases between the germline ends. Germline CDR1 and CDR2: SGHTA and FQGNSA. This chain's CDR3 is CASSPSSLAYEQYF. CDR3 bases: TGTGCCAGCAGCCCTTCATCGTTGGCCTACGAGCAGTACTTC.